The 14 T cell receptor beta chains listed next were all sequenced from one sample in a study of blood T cell repertoires in COVID-19. Assay: immunoSEQ multiplex PCR; the TCRdb copy retains only in-frame clones and omits some. The sample contains around 310,000 clones, nearly 90% of which appear only once. The specimen sequenced was PBMCs or T cells enriched from blood (not recorded which). The receptors come from a woman between 25 and 40 years old who had recovered from COVID-19.

The sample holds a few counts of this clone. The chain links TRBV3-1 (or the pseudogene TRBV3-2) to TRBJ2-1; maybe TRBD2 (6 bases). Trimming took off 1 base at V and 11 bases at J, with 18 bases between the two ends. The CDR3 is 15 residues long. Per the germline V gene, CDR1 is LGHDT and CDR2 is YNNKEL (reference sequence). The CDR3 spells CASSQGESSAYKQFF. The CDR3 DNA reads as TGTGCCAGCAGCCAAGGAGAGTCTAGCGCGTATAAGCAGTTCTTC.

This CDR3 reads CASSLQPIPFRDRWAYGYTF. Written as DNA, the CDR3 is TGCGCCAGCAGCTTGCAACCTATACCATTCCGGGACAGGTGGGCCTATGGCTACACCTTC. V is TRBV5-1 and J is TRBJ1-2; 8 nucleotides agree with TRBD1. This CDR3 region has 20 residues. J was trimmed by 4 bases and V by 1 base; bases with no gene match: 21. CDR1 and CDR2 from the germline V gene are SGHRS and YFSETQ. The whole variable domain, filled in from reference TRBV5-1 and TRBJ1-2, reads KAGVTQTPRYLIKTRGQQVTLSCSPISGHRSVSWYQQTPGQGLQFLFEYFSETQRNKGNFPGRFSGRQFSNSRSEMNVSTLELGDSALYLCASSLQPIPFRDRWAYGYTFGSGTRLTVV.

This chain connects TRBV28 to TRBJ2-7; D unresolved. This CDR3 contains 15 residues. From germline, CDR1 is MDHEN and CDR2 SYDVKM. The ends were cut back, 2 bases at V and 3 bases at J, with 14 bases in the middle. In DNA, the CDR3 is TGTGCCAGCAGTTTAGAACAGACGAGTATCTACGAGCAGTACTTC. This encodes CASSLEQTSIYEQYF.

This clone was seen just once. The chain couples TRBV2 to TRBJ1-4; the match to TRBD1 covers 8 bases. In germline, CDR1 is SNHLY, CDR2 FYNNEI. This CDR3 comprises 15 residues. V shed 4 bases, J shed 4 bases, and the junction held 5 bases outside the gene matches. For the CDR3, the DNA is TGTGCCAGCAGTGTGCAGACAGGGGTTAATGAAAAACTGTTTTTT. Translating it yields CASSVQTGVNEKLFF.

The V call is TRBV7-9, the J call TRBJ1-1; no reliable D call. The V end lost 1 base, the J end lost 1 base, and 7 bases lay between the germline ends. The germline CDR1 and CDR2 sequences are SEHNR and FQNEAQ (reference sequence). There are 14 residues in the CDR3. The CDR3 DNA reads TGTGCCAGCAGCTTAGGAGTTGCGAACACTGAAGCTTTCTTT. Its protein is CASSLGVANTEAFF.

The genes are TRBV5-1 and TRBJ2-3; 11 bases align to TRBD1. The CDR3 is made up of 15 amino acids. The trim removed 1 base at V and 6 bases at J, leaving 4 bases unmatched. Germline-derived CDR1 and CDR2 are SGHRS and YFSETQ. DNA for the CDR3: TGCGCCAGCAGCTTGCGGGGACAGGGGGTTGATACGCAGTATTTT. Its translation is CASSLRGQGVDTQYF.

The chain carries TRBV11-2 and TRBJ2-1, with 8 bases aligning to TRBD2. With V trimmed by 4 bases and J by 8 bases, 10 bases remained unmatched. The germline V gene has CDR1 SGHAT and CDR2 FQNNGV. The CDR3 length is 15 residues. CDR3 loop: CASSYTPGLADEQFF. CDR3 nucleotides: TGTGCCAGCAGCTATACCCCCGGACTAGCCGATGAGCAGTTCTTC.

This rearrangement joins TRBV9 to TRBJ1-1; tentatively, D is TRBD1 (5 bases). Trimming pared 0 bases from V and 1 base from J, leaving 7 bases between. The CDR3 extends over 14 amino acids. Germline assignment: CDR1 SGDLS and CDR2 YYNGEE. The CDR3 is CASSVGQPNTEAFF. CDR3 sequence (DNA): TGTGCCAGCAGCGTAGGACAGCCGAACACTGAAGCTTTCTTT.

The chain combines TRBV14 with TRBJ2-6; a possible D gene is TRBD1 (5 bases). V was trimmed by 4 bases and J by 1 base, leaving 17 bases between them. The CDR3 loop spans 18 amino acids. From germline, CDR1 is SGHDN and CDR2 FVKESK. CDR3 amino acids: CASSRSTVGLSGANVLTF. CDR3 DNA: TGTGCCAGCAGCCGCTCGACAGTGGGATTGTCTGGGGCCAACGTCCTGACTTTC.

This chain uses TRBV13 with TRBJ1-1, with 7 positions matching TRBD1. The CDR3 covers 16 residues. The V and J ends lost 3 bases and 3 bases, in that order; junction bases with no gene match: 10. CDR1 and CDR2 from the germline V gene are PRHDT and FYEKMQ (reference sequence). The CDR3 DNA sequence: TGTGCCAGCAGCTTTCTCACGGGACAGTGGTACACTGAAGCTTTCTTT. As protein: CASSFLTGQWYTEAFF.

This chain joins TRBV19 and TRBJ2-1; 7 nucleotides agree with TRBD1. The V and J ends lost 9 bases and 12 bases, in that order; junction bases with no gene match: 8. Looked up from germline, CDR1 is LNHDA and CDR2 is SQIVND (reference sequence). This CDR3 has 11 amino acids. The CDR3: CASEQQGMQFF. CDR3 DNA sequence: TGTGCCAGCGAGCAACAGGGGATGCAGTTCTTC.

The genes are TRBV6-1 and TRBJ2-2, with TRBD1 identical over 8 bases. CDR3 length equals 15 residues. V dropped 2 bases and J dropped 6; count of bases not matched to a gene: 5. The germline CDR1 and CDR2 sequences are MNHNS and SASEGT. Here the CDR3 DNA reads TGTGCCAGCAGTGAACCGGGACAGGACCCCGGGGAGCTGTTTTTT. Protein product: CASSEPGQDPGELFF.

This sequence joins TRBV5-1 and TRBJ2-1; D may be TRBD2 (7 bases). CDR3 length equals 18 residues. With 1 base removed from V and 11 bases from J, the gap between germline ends came to 28 bases. Germline loops: CDR1 SGHRS, CDR2 YFSETQ. Written as DNA, the CDR3 is TGCGCCAGCAGCTTGAAGATCGAGGTGCTAGGGGGGGCGGTCAAGCAGTTCTTC. It codes for CASSLKIEVLGGAVKQFF.

The V gene is TRBV3-1 (or the pseudogene TRBV3-2), the J gene TRBJ1-1; D is uncertain. This CDR3 is 15 amino acids long. The V end lost 6 bases, the J end lost 0 bases, and 14 bases lay between the germline ends. Germline V lookup: CDR1 LGHDT, CDR2 YNNKEL (reference sequence). The CDR3 region has the DNA TGTGCCAGCAGTCTGACACACAGTCTGAACACTGAAGCTTTCTTT. Translated: CASSLTHSLNTEAFF.